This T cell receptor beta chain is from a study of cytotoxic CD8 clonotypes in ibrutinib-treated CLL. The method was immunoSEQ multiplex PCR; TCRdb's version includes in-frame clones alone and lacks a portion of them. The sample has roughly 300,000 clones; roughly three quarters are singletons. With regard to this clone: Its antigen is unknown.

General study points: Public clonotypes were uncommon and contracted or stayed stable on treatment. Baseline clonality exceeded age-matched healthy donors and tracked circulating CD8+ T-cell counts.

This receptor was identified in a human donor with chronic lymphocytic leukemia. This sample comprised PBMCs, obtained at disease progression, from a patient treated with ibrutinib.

The chain's CDR3 is CASHLDATDTQYF. In DNA form, the CDR3 reads TGCGCCAGCCACCTGGACGCAACAGATACGCAGTATTTT. This chain connects TRBV10-2 to TRBJ2-3; unclear D gene. Germline CDR1 WSHSY, CDR2 SAAADI. The V end was cut by 8 bases, the J end by 3 bases, with 12 bases between. The CDR3 totals 13 residues.